These 19 T cell receptor beta chains came from one sample sequenced in a study of blood T cell repertoires in COVID-19. Clones were read by immunoSEQ multiplex PCR, and TCRdb kept only the in-frame ones, dropping some. The sample includes some 200,000 clones, 70% to 90% seen only once; the top ten take about 9%. Source material: PBMCs or T cells enriched from blood (not recorded which). The receptors stem from a man aged 35-49 years who had recovered from COVID-19.

V gene TRBV7-9 combines with J gene TRBJ2-5, with 7 bases aligning to TRBD2. The V gene end was trimmed by 5 bases and the J gene end by 6 bases; junction bases not matched to a gene: 12. The CDR3 sequence is 15 residues long. Looked up from germline, CDR1 is SEHNR and CDR2 is FQNEAQ (reference sequence). The CDR3 bases are TGTGCCAGCAGCCCGATTGGGGGGGTAGGGAAGACCCAGTACTTC. Residues: CASSPIGGVGKTQYF.

Only a few counts were recorded for this clone. The chain uses TRBV4-1 and TRBJ2-7; 8 nucleotides match TRBD2. V lost 0 bases and J lost 2; bases outside the gene matches: 9. CDR1 is MGHRA and CDR2 is YSYEKL in the germline V gene. This CDR3 is built from 17 residues. CDR3 DNA: TGCGCCAGCAGCCAAGATGGTCCCAGCGGGAGTGCCTACGAGCAGTACTTC. The encoded protein is CASSQDGPSGSAYEQYF.

This clone has a handful of counts. J is TRBJ1-5 and V is TRBV7-2; maybe TRBD1 (5 bases). Germline lookup yields CDR1 SGHTA and CDR2 FQGNSA. V lost 5 bases, J lost 4 bases, and 18 bases lay in between. This CDR3 is built from 16 residues. CDR3 in amino acids: CASSQVWGRSNQPQHF. The CDR3 DNA is TGTGCCAGCAGCCAGGTGTGGGGGAGGTCAAATCAGCCCCAGCATTTT.

This clone has just one count. This chain uses TRBV28 with TRBJ2-3, with 14 bases fitting TRBD2. This CDR3 contains 18 residues. V dropped 2 bases and J dropped 0; count of bases not matched to a gene: 4. Germline V gene sequence: CDR1 MDHEN, CDR2 SYDVKM. CDR3 sequence (DNA): TGTGCCAGCAGTTTAGGACTAGCGGGAGGTACTAGCACAGATACGCAGTATTTT. The encoded protein is CASSLGLAGGTSTDTQYF.

V and J are TRBV3-1 (or the pseudogene TRBV3-2) and TRBJ2-7, with 11 bases identical to TRBD1. Looked up from germline, CDR1 is LGHDT and CDR2 is YNNKEL (reference sequence). Trimming at V came to 4 bases and at J to 3 bases, leaving 2 bases not matched to a gene. The CDR3 totals 14 residues. CDR3 DNA: TGTGCCAGCAGCCTGGGACAGGGGGGCTACGAGCAGTACTTC. It codes for CASSLGQGGYEQYF.

V usage is TRBV7-3 and J usage is TRBJ1-5, with D unclear. This CDR3 region has 16 residues. The V and J ends lost 5 bases and 4 bases respectively, with 18 bases between them. Germline V gene lookup returns CDR1 SGHTA and CDR2 FQGTGA. The CDR3 is CASSLPGRTYNQPQHF. The CDR3 nucleotides read TGTGCCAGCAGCCTCCCGGGGAGGACGTATAATCAGCCCCAGCATTTT.

The chain combines TRBV10-3 with TRBJ2-1, with 7 bases identical to TRBD2. The CDR3 is 16 amino acids. Germline V gene data show CDR1 as ENHRY and CDR2 as SYGVKD. V lost 2 bases to trimming and J lost 7 bases; unmatched junction nucleotides: 11. The CDR3 coding sequence is TGTGCCATCAGTGAGCGGGGGGACTTTATCGGTAATGAGCAGTTCTTC. This sequence encodes CAISERGDFIGNEQFF.

The V call is TRBV6-6, the J call TRBJ2-7; D is unresolved. The CDR3 length is 13 residues. Trimming left V 6 bases short and J 3 bases short, with 12 bases between. Per germline, CDR1 MNHNY and CDR2 SVGAGI (reference sequence). DNA of the CDR3: TGTGCCAGCAGCCCCCTCCGCGGCTACGAGCAGTACTTC. Its translation is CASSPLRGYEQYF.

J is TRBJ1-1 and V is TRBV12-5; the D is unclear. The germline CDR1 and CDR2 sequences are LGHNT and FRNRAP. Trimming removed 2 bases from V and 5 bases from J, with 6 bases in between. This CDR3 is 12 amino acids long. The CDR3 DNA reads TGTGCTAGTGGTTTGAGAGGGACTGAAGCTTTCTTT. Protein: CASGLRGTEAFF. Full variable domain (missing parts from reference TRBV12-5 and TRBJ1-1): DARVTQTPRHKVTEMGQEVTMRCQPILGHNTVFWYRQTMMQGLELLAYFRNRAPLDDSGMPKDRFSAEMPDATLATLKIQPSEPRDSAVYFCASGLRGTEAFFGQGTRLTVV.

The chain uses TRBV5-1 and TRBJ2-7; tentatively, D is TRBD2 (5 bases). The CDR3 consists of 14 residues. Germline CDR1 and CDR2: SGHRS and YFSETQ. The ends were cut back, 4 bases at V and 5 bases at J, with 16 bases in the middle. CDR3: CASSPGDGVNEQYF. Written as DNA, the CDR3 is TGCGCCAGCAGCCCCGGAGACGGGGTAAACGAGCAGTACTTC.

This clone has only a few counts. The gene calls are TRBV5-1 and TRBJ2-7, with 7 bases lining up with TRBD1. V lost 3 bases and J lost 8; bases outside the gene matches: 5. Per germline, CDR1 SGHRS and CDR2 YFSETQ. The CDR3 is made up of 12 amino acids. The DNA for the CDR3 is TGCGCCAGCAGCTACGACAGGGAGAAGCAGTACTTC. This codes for CASSYDREKQYF.

The V call is TRBV15, the J call TRBJ1-2; D ambiguous. CDR3 length: 15 residues. V dropped 1 base and J dropped 7 bases, with 16 bases sitting between them. Germline V gene data show CDR1 as LNHNV and CDR2 as YYDKDF (reference sequence). Here the CDR3 DNA reads TGTGCCACCAGCAGAGGAGGAGCAGTGGCGGGTGGCTACACCTTC. It specifies CATSRGGAVAGGYTF.

The gene calls are TRBV9 and TRBJ2-1; 9 bases map to TRBD2. The CDR3 runs 15 residues. Losses at the gene ends were 0 bases for V and 6 bases for J; bases not matched to a gene: 4. Germline lookup yields CDR1 SGDLS and CDR2 YYNGEE. CDR3 coding DNA: TGTGCCAGCAGCGTAGGGCTAGCGGGGTCCAATGAGCAGTTCTTC. Translation: CASSVGLAGSNEQFF.

The V gene is TRBV7-9, the J gene TRBJ1-1; D is perhaps TRBD1 (5 bases). This CDR3 spans 18 amino acids. V gave up 2 bases and J gave up 1 base, with 20 bases separating them. From germline, CDR1 is SEHNR and CDR2 FQNEAQ (reference sequence). CDR3 DNA: TGTGCCAGCAGCTTACTCGCCCTCAGGGCAGGACAGAACACTGAAGCTTTCTTT. Translated, it gives CASSLLALRAGQNTEAFF.

This clone appeared many times. The chain has TRBV6-1 and TRBJ1-2, with a tentative D call TRBD1 (5 bases). The CDR3 is 12 amino acids. CDR1 is MNHNS and CDR2 is SASEGT in the germline V gene. V dropped 2 bases and J dropped 4 bases, with 5 bases sitting between them. This CDR3 is CASSEQGYGYTF. As DNA, the CDR3 is TGTGCCAGCAGTGAACAGGGCTATGGCTACACCTTC.

Comment on this clone: The final CDR3 position lacks the conserved phenylalanine or tryptophan, pointing to a likely read error. It is unclear where the CDR3 begins or ends on the DNA, so no DNA is shown, and the CDR3 is as TCRdb lists it. The CDR3 protein is CASSSSGTGGL. This sequence joins TRBV12-3 or TRBV12-4 and TRBJ2-7; the listed D gene, TRBD1, was not tested against the DNA. The CDR3 spans 11 amino acids, including both terminal residues.

The chain has TRBV6-6 and TRBJ2-1, with D perhaps TRBD2 (6 bases). V lost 5 bases to trimming and J lost 6 bases, with 8 bases between them. Germline V lookup: CDR1 MNHNY, CDR2 SVGAGI (reference sequence). The CDR3 sequence is 12 residues long. The CDR3 sequence is CASSRDSNEQFF. CDR3 sequence (DNA): TGTGCCAGCAGTCGGGACTCCAATGAGCAGTTCTTC.

This clone was seen just once. CDR3 sequence: CASSLEGQGYYEQYF. The DNA for the CDR3 is TGTGCCAGCAGCTTGGAGGGACAGGGGTACTACGAGCAGTACTTC. The J gene is TRBJ2-7, the V gene TRBV5-8; 10 nucleotides line up with TRBD1. This CDR3 has 15 amino acids. V shed 0 bases and J 3 bases; nucleotides not matched to a gene: 3. Germline CDR1 is SGHTS and CDR2 is YDEGEE.

This clone was counted between two and nine times. The chain has TRBV4-2 and TRBJ2-3, with 8 bases fitting TRBD2. With 0 bases clipped from V and 3 bases from J, the junction kept 5 bases outside the gene matches. Germline CDR1 is LGHNA and CDR2 is YNFKEQ. This CDR3 has 16 amino acids. CDR3 region: CASSQEIGGATDTQYF. The CDR3, as DNA: TGTGCCAGCAGCCAAGAAATCGGGGGGGCTACAGATACGCAGTATTTT.